These T cell receptor beta chains were read from a single sample in a study of blood T cell repertoires in COVID-19. TCRdb's table, derived via immunoSEQ multiplex PCR, lists solely in-frame clones and lacks some. The sample lists approximately 150,000 clones, roughly 87% occurring once. The specimen was peripheral blood. These receptors were taken from a human donor in a cohort sampled during active COVID-19. The CDR3 runs from the conserved cysteine through the conserved F or W. The listing skips clone size in some rows; elsewhere it reads once, few, many or a size class.

V	size	J	CDR3
TRBV27	once	TRBJ2-7	CASSLWAGVPYEQYF
TRBV30	-	TRBJ1-6	CAWSRNPGTYNSPLHF
TRBV4-3	once	TRBJ1-6	CASSYTLGGQDSSYNSPLHF
TRBV20-1	-	TRBJ1-1	CSASGQTEAFF
TRBV27	-	TRBJ2-7	CASSLGTSVSYEQYF
TRBV6-2/TRBV6-3	-	TRBJ1-2	CASSDYRDRGSYGYTF
TRBV27	-	TRBJ2-2	CASSLWTAGELFF
TRBV5-4	-	TRBJ2-7	CASSPDPSGGGQGF
TRBV6-4	-	TRBJ1-2	CASSASSGRGYTF
TRBV28	few	TRBJ1-2	CASRLTGANYGYTF
TRBV7-8	-	TRBJ1-5	CASSLGFLQHFSPQHF
TRBV5-4	-	TRBJ2-7	CASSTGTGTREQYF
TRBV18	-	TRBJ2-2	CASPRKAGGNTGELFF
TRBV7-8	-	TRBJ2-6	CASSLGGSNVLTF
TRBV30	once	TRBJ1-6	CAWSGLINSPLHF
TRBV5-6	-	TRBJ2-6	CASSFDSSGANVLTF
TRBV2	-	TRBJ1-4	CASRGQGSEKLFF
TRBV6-5	-	TRBJ1-1	CASSYYRTGILTAFF
TRBV7-2	-	TRBJ2-7	CASSRDRDSSYEQYF
TRBV4-1	-	TRBJ2-3	CASSRPPLAGSTDTQYF
TRBV9	-	TRBJ2-3	CASSVAMSKGQGPDTQYF
TRBV7-8	-	TRBJ2-7	CASSLGWGGPSSYEQYF
TRBV6-1	-	TRBJ1-5	CASSEDFPTSPFFNQPQHF
TRBV5-6	once	TRBJ2-7	CASSGGQIPYEQYF
TRBV5-1	-	TRBJ1-2	CASSLDGTGDGYTF
TRBV28	few	TRBJ1-5	CASSPPRGWSNQPQHF
TRBV27	-	TRBJ1-4	CASSLGTGTNEKLFF
TRBV5-1	-	TRBJ2-7	CASSLRSGQVIIKQYF
TRBV7-2	-	TRBJ2-7	CASSLQYEQYF
TRBV30	-	TRBJ2-7	CAWSLGQGVSYEQYF
TRBV21-1	-	TRBJ2-3	CASSAPGTSGRPSTDTQYF
TRBV9	-	TRBJ2-7	CASSATSGGIEQYF
TRBV5-6	-	TRBJ1-2	CASSPGPGGIPNYGYTF
TRBV5-1	-	TRBJ2-7	CASSPDSGGSSYEQYF
TRBV25-1	-	TRBJ2-5	CASSDRQGGFGETQYF
TRBV7-9	-	TRBJ2-3	CASSFPPGDSLDTQYF
TRBV3-1/TRBV3-2	few	TRBJ1-5	CASSLSQGAQHF
TRBV28	-	TRBJ1-5	CASSAALEPQHF
TRBV6-4	-	TRBJ1-3	CARTGDGNTIYF
TRBV9	-	TRBJ2-7	CASSPTWVGEQYF
TRBV19	-	TRBJ2-3	CASSILAGPDTQYF
TRBV6-4	-	TRBJ2-2	CASSDSNSGGTGELFF
TRBV7-2	-	TRBJ2-2	CASSPTGARGTGELFF
TRBV2	-	TRBJ2-5	CASSGDRLSETQYF
TRBV19	-	TRBJ1-6	CASSMAGTQESPLHF
TRBV27	-	TRBJ2-2	CASSPQVLTGGNTGELFF
TRBV7-8	-	TRBJ2-5	CASSPGVSETQYF
TRBV3-1/TRBV3-2	-	TRBJ1-2	CASSQTAGQGYGYTF
TRBV6-5	-	TRBJ2-5	CASSRGQGNQETQYF
TRBV6-6	-	TRBJ2-7	CASSYRASGDNEQYF
TRBV18	-	TRBJ2-1	CASSPRSFANGLVTDNEQFF
TRBV4-1	-	TRBJ1-2	CASSHPSLSYGYTF
TRBV6-2/TRBV6-3	-	TRBJ1-6	CASSYSVRGSSPLHF
TRBV11-2	-	TRBJ2-1	CASSSQFEQFF
TRBV27	-	TRBJ1-2	CASSLSTDRVGYTF